Listed below are T cell receptor beta chains from one sample, sequenced in a study of T-cell memory formation after mild COVID-19. MiXCR, run by TCRdb on the 5' RACE reads, gives a single entry per CDR3 protein. The sample records 300,000 to 350,000 distinct CDR3 sequences, roughly 13% being singletons. The sequencing sample was made of PBMCs or a T cell subset sorted from them (not recorded which). The receptor set was obtained from a man younger than 30 who had mild COVID-19 (a few samples of this study predate the infection). Cell type and time point are not known. The CDR3 runs from the conserved cysteine through the conserved F or W. Each record gives: V gene, J gene, D gene, clone size, CDR3 protein, CDR3 DNA. The D gene is left open where the match is weak. Expanded clones are given a class, and other clones once, few, many or no size at all.

V: TRBV7-8
J: TRBJ2-1
D: TRBD2
size: few
CDR3: CASSIKTSSGGVLINNEQFF
DNA: TGTGCCAGCAGCATCAAGACCTCTAGCGGGGGGGTTCTCATCAACAATGAGCAGTTCTTC

V: TRBV4-3
J: TRBJ1-1
D: .
size: .
CDR3: CASSQEVLRGRTEAFF
DNA: TGCGCCAGCAGCCAGGAGGTTCTAAGGGGCCGCACTGAAGCTTTCTTT

V: TRBV7-8
J: TRBJ2-1
D: .
size: many
CDR3: CASNQGSYNEQFF
DNA: TGTGCCAGCAACCAGGGTTCCTACAATGAGCAGTTCTTC

V: TRBV4-1
J: TRBJ2-2
D: .
size: few
CDR3: CASTPLPWGSGELFF
DNA: TGCGCCAGCACTCCTCTTCCATGGGGTTCCGGGGAGCTGTTTTTT

V: TRBV7-8
J: TRBJ1-1
D: .
size: .
CDR3: CASSFDHRMNTEAFF
DNA: TGTGCCAGCAGTTTTGACCACAGGATGAACACTGAAGCTTTCTTT

V: TRBV7-6
J: TRBJ2-3
D: .
size: many
CDR3: CASSLGVRGGDTQYF
DNA: TGTGCCAGCAGCTTAGGGGTCAGGGGTGGAGATACGCAGTATTTT

V: TRBV7-2
J: TRBJ1-1
D: TRBD1
size: few
CDR3: CASSFQGGLGWIGAFF
DNA: TGTGCCAGCAGCTTCCAGGGGGGGCTTGGGTGGATTGGAGCTTTCTTT

V: TRBV7-6
J: TRBJ2-1
D: .
size: few
CDR3: CASSTRIPPNEQFF
DNA: TGTGCCAGCAGCACAAGGATCCCCCCTAATGAGCAGTTCTTC

V: TRBV20-1
J: TRBJ1-4
D: .
size: .
CDR3: CSANRRGWGEKLFF
DNA: TGCAGTGCAAACCGACGGGGGTGGGGTGAAAAACTGTTTTTT

V: TRBV7-8
J: TRBJ2-7
D: .
size: few
CDR3: CASSLVPRQYEQYF
DNA: TGTGCCAGCAGCTTAGTCCCCCGGCAGTACGAGCAGTACTTC

V: TRBV5-1
J: TRBJ2-1
D: TRBD2
size: .
CDR3: CASSPGTSAIRYNEQFF
DNA: TGCGCCAGCAGCCCCGGGACTAGCGCCATTAGGTACAATGAGCAGTTCTTC

V: TRBV28
J: TRBJ1-1
D: TRBD1
size: .
CDR3: CASGYPGQGEAFF
DNA: TGTGCCAGCGGCTATCCGGGACAGGGGGAAGCTTTCTTT

V: TRBV6-2/TRBV6-3
J: TRBJ1-1
D: TRBD1
size: few
CDR3: CASRRTGGTGERTEAFF
DNA: TGTGCCAGCAGGCGCACAGGGGGGACAGGGGAGCGCACTGAAGCTTTCTTT

V: TRBV18
J: TRBJ2-5
D: TRBD1
size: .
CDR3: CASSPSGQSETQYF
DNA: TGTGCCAGCTCACCCTCGGGACAGTCGGAGACCCAGTACTTC

V: TRBV20-1
J: TRBJ1-4
D: .
size: few
CDR3: CSARDGGLSKKLFF
DNA: TGCAGTGCTAGAGATGGAGGACTCTCGAAAAAACTGTTTTTT

V: TRBV20-1
J: TRBJ1-2
D: .
size: many
CDR3: CSARDNVGNGYTF
DNA: TGCAGTGCTAGAGATAACGTGGGGAATGGCTACACCTTC

V: TRBV6-5
J: TRBJ2-1
D: .
size: .
CDR3: CASTWMEGDNEQFF
DNA: TGTGCCAGCACGTGGATGGAAGGGGATAATGAGCAGTTCTTC

V: TRBV5-1
J: TRBJ2-1
D: TRBD2
size: .
CDR3: CASSLEHGGFYNEQFF
DNA: TGCGCCAGCAGCTTGGAACACGGGGGGTTTTACAATGAGCAGTTCTTC

V: TRBV7-6
J: TRBJ2-5
D: TRBD2
size: many
CDR3: CASTLAASRGETQYF
DNA: TGTGCCAGCACCCTAGCGGCTAGCCGGGGGGAGACCCAGTACTTC

V: TRBV24-1
J: TRBJ2-7
D: .
size: .
CDR3: CATSQGYEQYF
DNA: TGTGCCACCAGCCAAGGCTACGAGCAGTACTTC

V: TRBV27
J: TRBJ2-5
D: TRBD2
size: .
CDR3: CASSLTGLASETQYF
DNA: TGTGCCAGCAGTTTGACGGGACTAGCGTCGGAGACCCAGTACTTC

V: TRBV6-5
J: TRBJ1-2
D: .
size: many
CDR3: CASSYSAGSLNYGYTF
DNA: TGTGCCAGCAGTTATTCCGCAGGGTCCCTAAACTATGGCTACACCTTC

V: TRBV6-5
J: TRBJ1-2
D: .
size: .
CDR3: CASSYRQQGRGYGYTF
DNA: TGTGCCAGCAGTTACCGACAACAGGGCAGGGGATATGGCTACACCTTC

V: TRBV7-9
J: TRBJ1-2
D: .
size: once
CDR3: CASSYQDVGYGYTF
DNA: TGTGCCAGCAGCTATCAGGATGTAGGCTATGGCTACACCTTC

V: TRBV27
J: TRBJ2-2
D: TRBD1
size: .
CDR3: CASSPTGSGELFF
DNA: TGTGCCAGCAGCCCGACAGGGTCCGGGGAGCTGTTTTTT

V: TRBV5-6
J: TRBJ2-7
D: .
size: few
CDR3: CASTAGGPFNEQYF
DNA: TGTGCCAGCACCGCCGGGGGGCCTTTTAACGAGCAGTACTTC